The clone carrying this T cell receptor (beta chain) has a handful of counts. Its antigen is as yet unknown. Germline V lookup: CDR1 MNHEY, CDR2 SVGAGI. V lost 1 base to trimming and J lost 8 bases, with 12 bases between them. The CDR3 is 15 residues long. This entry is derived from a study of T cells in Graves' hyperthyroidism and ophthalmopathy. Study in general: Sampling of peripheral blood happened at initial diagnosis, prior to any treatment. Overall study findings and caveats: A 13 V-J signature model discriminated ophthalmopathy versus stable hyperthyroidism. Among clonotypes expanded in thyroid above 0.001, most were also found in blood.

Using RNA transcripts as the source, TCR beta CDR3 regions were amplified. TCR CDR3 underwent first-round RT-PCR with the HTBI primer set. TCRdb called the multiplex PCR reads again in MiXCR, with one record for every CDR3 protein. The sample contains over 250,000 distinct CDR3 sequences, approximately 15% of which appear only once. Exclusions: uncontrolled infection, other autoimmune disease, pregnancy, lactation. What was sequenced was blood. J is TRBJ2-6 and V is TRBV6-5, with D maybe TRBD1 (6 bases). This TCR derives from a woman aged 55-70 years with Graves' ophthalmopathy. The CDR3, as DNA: TGTGCCAGCAGTTACTACGGACAGTATCCCAACGTCCTGACTTTC. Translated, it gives CASSYYGQYPNVLTF.